This TCR beta chain was sequenced during a study of cytomegalovirus exposure and HLA in healthy donors. The study's findings and limits: Apparent HLA restriction characterized most CMV-associated TCR beta chains in a later analysis. Three CMV-associated chains were confirmed in vitro to be specific for CMV antigens. TCR beta V segments were, for the most part, productive about 90% or about 30% of the time in an earlier analysis.

The V end lost 0 bases, the J end lost 4 bases, and 19 bases lay between the germline ends. Germline V gives CDR1 SGHDN, CDR2 FVKESK. This CDR3 is 17 amino acids long. With 60 Vbeta and 13 Jbeta primers, the PCR was carried out. The table came from immunoSEQ multiplex PCR; TCRdb's copy has only in-frame clones and leaves some out. The table lists around 110,000 clones, about two thirds of them singletons. With regard to this clone: No antigen is known for it.

This TCR came from a female donor in good health and CMV-seronegative. Input material: PBMCs. The chain employs TRBV14 and TRBJ2-7, with D possibly being TRBD2 (7 bases). The CDR3 here is CASSQEFGPAGHYEQYF. For the CDR3, the DNA is TGTGCCAGCAGCCAAGAATTCGGCCCAGCGGGACATTACGAGCAGTACTTC.